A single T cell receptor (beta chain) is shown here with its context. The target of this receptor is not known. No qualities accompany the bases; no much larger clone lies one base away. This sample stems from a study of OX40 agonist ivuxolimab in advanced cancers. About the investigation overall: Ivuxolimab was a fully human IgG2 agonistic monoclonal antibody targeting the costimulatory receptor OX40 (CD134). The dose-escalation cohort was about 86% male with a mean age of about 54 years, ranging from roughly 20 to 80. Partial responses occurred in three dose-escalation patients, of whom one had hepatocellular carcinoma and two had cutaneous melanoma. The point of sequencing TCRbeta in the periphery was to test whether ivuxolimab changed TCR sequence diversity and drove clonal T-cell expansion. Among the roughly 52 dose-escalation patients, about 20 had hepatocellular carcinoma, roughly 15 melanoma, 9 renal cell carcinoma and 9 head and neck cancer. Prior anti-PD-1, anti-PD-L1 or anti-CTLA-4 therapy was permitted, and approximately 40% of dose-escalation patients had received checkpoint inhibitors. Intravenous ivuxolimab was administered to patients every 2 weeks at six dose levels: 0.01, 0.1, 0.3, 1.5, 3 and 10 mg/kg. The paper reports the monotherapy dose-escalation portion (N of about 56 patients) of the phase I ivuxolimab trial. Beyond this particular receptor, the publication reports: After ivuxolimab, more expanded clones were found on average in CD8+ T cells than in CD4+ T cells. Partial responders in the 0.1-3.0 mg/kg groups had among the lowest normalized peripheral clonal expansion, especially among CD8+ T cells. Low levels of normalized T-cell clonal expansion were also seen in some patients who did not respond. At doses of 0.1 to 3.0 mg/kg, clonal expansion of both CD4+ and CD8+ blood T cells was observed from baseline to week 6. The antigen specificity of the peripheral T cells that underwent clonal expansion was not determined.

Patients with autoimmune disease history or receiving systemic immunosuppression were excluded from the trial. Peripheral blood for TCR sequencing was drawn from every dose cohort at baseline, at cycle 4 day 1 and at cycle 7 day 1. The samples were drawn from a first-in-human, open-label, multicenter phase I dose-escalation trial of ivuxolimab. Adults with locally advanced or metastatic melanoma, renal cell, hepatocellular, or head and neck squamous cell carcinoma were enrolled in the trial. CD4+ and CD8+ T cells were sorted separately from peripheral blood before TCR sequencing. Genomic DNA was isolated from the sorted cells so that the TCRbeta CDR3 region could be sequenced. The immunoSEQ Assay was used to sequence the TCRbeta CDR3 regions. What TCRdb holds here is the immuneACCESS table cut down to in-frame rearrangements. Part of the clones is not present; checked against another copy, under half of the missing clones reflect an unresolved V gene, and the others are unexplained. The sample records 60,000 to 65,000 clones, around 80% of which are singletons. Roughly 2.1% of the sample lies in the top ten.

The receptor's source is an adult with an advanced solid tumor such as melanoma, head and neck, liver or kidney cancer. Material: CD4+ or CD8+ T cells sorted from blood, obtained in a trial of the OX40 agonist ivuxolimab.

The DNA sequence is as follows: TGTGCCAGCAGAACACAGGGGGCGGGGGCTGAAGCTTTCTTT. Its product reads: CASRTQGAGAEAFF. Here the chain combines TRBV28 and TRBJ1-1; 9 nucleotides in the junction match TRBD1. The germline V gene specifies MDHEN as CDR1 and SYDVKM as CDR2. V lost 6 bases and J lost 6 bases, and the count of bases not matched to a germline gene is 8. The CDR3 starts with the cysteine, ends with the phenylalanine, and has 14 residues. Only CDR3 DNA remains: 42 bases, in frame from the first base.